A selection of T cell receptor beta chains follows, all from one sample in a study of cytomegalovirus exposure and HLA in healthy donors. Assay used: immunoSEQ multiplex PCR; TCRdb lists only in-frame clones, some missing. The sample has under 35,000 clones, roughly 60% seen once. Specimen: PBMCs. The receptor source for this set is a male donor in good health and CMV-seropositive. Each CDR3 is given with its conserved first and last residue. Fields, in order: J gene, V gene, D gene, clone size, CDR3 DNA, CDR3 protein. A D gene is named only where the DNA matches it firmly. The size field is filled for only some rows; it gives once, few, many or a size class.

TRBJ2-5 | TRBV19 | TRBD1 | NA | TGTGCCAGTAGAGACAGGGGTAGAGAGACCCAGTACTTC | CASRDRGRETQYF
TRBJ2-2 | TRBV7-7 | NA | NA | TGTGCCAGCTCGGCAGGGCGAACCGGGGAGCTGTTTTTT | CASSAGRTGELFF
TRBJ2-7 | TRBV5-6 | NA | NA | TGTGCCAGCAGCTTGGTGAGTCGCCTCTCCTACGAGCAGTACTTC | CASSLVSRLSYEQYF
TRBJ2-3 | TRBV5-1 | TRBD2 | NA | TGCGCCAGCAGCTTGGATCTTCAATTTAGGCTAGCGGGCTTTACGCAGTATTTT | CASSLDLQFRLAGFTQYF
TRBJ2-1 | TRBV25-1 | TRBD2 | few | TGTGCCAGCAGTGGTTGGACTAGCGGGACAAGCTCCTACAATGAGCAGTTCTTC | CASSGWTSGTSSYNEQFF
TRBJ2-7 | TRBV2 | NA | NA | TGTGCCAGCACCACAGGGTTTGGGGACGAGCAGTACTTC | CASTTGFGDEQYF
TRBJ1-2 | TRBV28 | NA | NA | TGTGCCACCTACTACAGGCTTTCAAGCTACACCTTC | CATYYRLSSYTF
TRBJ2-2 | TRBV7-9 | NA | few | TGTGCCAGCAGCCTGATGAGGGTAACCGGGGAGCTGTTTTTT | CASSLMRVTGELFF
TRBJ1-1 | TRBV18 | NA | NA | TGTGCCAGCTCACCACGGGCATCCCTTTATGAAGCTGAAGCTTTCTTT | CASSPRASLYEAEAFF
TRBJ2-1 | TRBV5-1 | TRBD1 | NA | TGCGCCAGCAGTTCCGGGACAGGGACCTACAATGAGCAGTTCTTC | CASSSGTGTYNEQFF
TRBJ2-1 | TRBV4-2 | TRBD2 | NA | TGTGCCAGCAGCCAGCCCGGGACTAGCGACTACAATGAGCAGTTCTTC | CASSQPGTSDYNEQFF